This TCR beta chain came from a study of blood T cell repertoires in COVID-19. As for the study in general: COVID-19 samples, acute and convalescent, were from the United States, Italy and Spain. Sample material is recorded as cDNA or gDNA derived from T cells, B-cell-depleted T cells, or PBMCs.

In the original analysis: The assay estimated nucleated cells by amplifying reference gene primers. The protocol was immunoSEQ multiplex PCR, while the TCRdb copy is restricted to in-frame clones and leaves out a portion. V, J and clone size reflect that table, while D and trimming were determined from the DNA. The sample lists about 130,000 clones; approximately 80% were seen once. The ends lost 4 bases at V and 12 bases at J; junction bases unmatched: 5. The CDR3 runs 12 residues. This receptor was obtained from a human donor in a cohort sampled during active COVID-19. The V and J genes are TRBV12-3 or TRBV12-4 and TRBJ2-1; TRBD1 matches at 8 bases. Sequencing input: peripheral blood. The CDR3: CASSSDRGGQFF. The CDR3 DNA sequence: TGTGCCAGCAGTTCCGACAGGGGTGGGCAGTTCTTC.